This T cell receptor beta chain derives from a study of T cell responses to AZD1222 COVID-19 vaccine. Background on the study: Analysis merged second doses at about 4 or about 12 weeks. Study observations and caveats: With two AZD1222 doses given, Spike-specific TCR breadth and depth both rose. There were repertoire samples only from the period after the peak T cell response.

Profiled with immunoSEQ multiplex PCR; TCRdb holds only in-frame clones, not every one. Of some 87,000 clones listed, over 75% are singletons. Trimming stripped 3 bases from V and 2 bases from J, with 13 bases between. This CDR3 spans 16 amino acids. Germline V gives CDR1 MDHEN, CDR2 SYDVKM. With respect to this clone: Its antigen is not known.

The rearrangement joins TRBV28 to TRBJ2-2; D uncertain. The sequencing here drew on peripheral blood, taken on day 0 of AZD1222 vaccination. The sequence was obtained from an adult in good health. The CDR3 DNA reads as TGTGCCAGCAGTTTTCTAAGGGTTGGAAACACCGGGGAGCTGTTTTTT. Translating gives CASSFLRVGNTGELFF.